This entry concerns a single TCR beta chain. No cognate antigen has been identified for it. No base qualities exist here, and no much larger clone lies one base off it. The sample is drawn from a study of blood T cell repertoires in COVID-19 (dated by TCRdb to the early 2020s). Background for the entire study: Samples covering the acute and convalescent phases of COVID-19 were provided by collaborators in the United States, Italy and Spain. The material from the prospective study consisted of cDNA or gDNA derived from T cells, B-cell-depleted T cells, or PBMCs. The dataset comprised deeply sampled blood TCRbeta repertoires from subjects exposed to, actively infected with, or recovered from COVID-19. The repertoires were released in a freely available public database intended as a resource for research on the immune response to SARS-CoV-2. Samples came from the ongoing ImmuneRACE study (first 160 participants) plus 1,254 subjects from 6 global collaborators. The sample metadata nearly always contained a de-identified subject ID, COVID-19 status, age in years and sex. Where available, HLA class I and class II types were obtained from metadata supplied by the sample provider rather than from assay-based typing.

The immunoSEQ Assay, a bias-controlled multiplex PCR, was used to amplify TCRbeta CDR3 regions from genomic DNA. The study's own analysis went as follows. The number of nucleated cells in each sample was estimated from the amplification of reference gene primers within the assay. To quantify the absolute abundance of each unique TCRbeta CDR3 rearrangement, sequence reads were collapsed and filtered. Productive Simpson clonality was computed per sample as the square root of Simpson's diversity index over productive rearrangements. The table was pulled from immuneACCESS by TCRdb, which kept in-frame rearrangements only. Such tables lose some clones; where checked, under half of the loss comes from unresolved V genes, and the rest has no known cause. V, J and clone size are those of that table, while D and trimming were read from the DNA. This sample has roughly 250,000 clones in its table, and approximately 85% of those were observed once. The ten largest clones add up to 4.3% of the sample.

Participants in the prospective study were aged about 18 to 100 years, lived in under 30 United States geographic areas, and enrolled through a virtual design. In the prospective study, cohorts were assigned on the basis of participant-reported clinical history obtained from a screening survey and a study questionnaire. Recovered participants in ImmuneRACE Cohort 3 were defined by two consecutive negative NP/OP PCR tests, clearance by a healthcare professional, or resolution of symptoms. Mobile phlebotomists in the prospective study collected whole blood, serum and a nasopharyngeal or oropharyngeal swab from every participant. Additional blood draws and questionnaires over an approximately two-month period could optionally be provided by prospective study participants. Before DNA extraction, blood samples from the prospective study were shipped at room temperature or frozen. Broader findings and caveats from the paper: The amount of clinical and demographic metadata varied by source and participant and was provided uncurated.

Via the germline V gene, CDR1 is SGHRS and CDR2 YFSETQ. V and J lose 4 bases and 8 bases, and a span of 25 bases separates them. Spanning cysteine to phenylalanine, the CDR3 consists of 17 amino acids. This entry keeps only the CDR3 DNA: 51 bases, framed from base 1. Sample: PBMCs or T cells enriched from blood (not recorded which). The receptor was isolated from a woman aged 30 to 39 who had recovered from COVID-19. In this chain, TRBV5-1 is recombined with TRBJ2-1; the D segment could be TRBD2, given 5 matching bases. CDR3 protein: CASSLGGSARLIDEQFF. The DNA is TGCGCCAGCAGCCTCGGTGGTAGCGCCCGGTTGATCGATGAGCAGTTCTTC.